The 18 T cell receptor beta chains reported below all come from one sample, sequenced in a study of blood T cell repertoires in COVID-19. TCRdb's copy holds only in-frame clones and misses some; the assay was immunoSEQ multiplex PCR. The table lists about 45,000 clones, approximately 91% of them singletons, with roughly 6.1% in the top ten. Source material: peripheral blood. These TCRs come from a human donor in a cohort sampled during active COVID-19.

The CDR3 DNA follows: TGCGCCAGCAGCTTGACTTCCAACTACGAGCAGTACTTC. This gives the protein CASSLTSNYEQYF. The chain joins TRBV5-1 to TRBJ2-7; unclear D gene. The germline gives CDR1 SGHRS, CDR2 YFSETQ. The CDR3 extends over 13 amino acids. The V gene lost 1 base and the J gene lost 3 bases, with 8 bases spanning the gap.

This chain joins TRBV27 and TRBJ2-5; 11 nucleotides match TRBD2. Germline-derived CDR1 and CDR2 are MNHEY and SMNVEV (reference sequence). Unmatched junction bases numbered 10, after V lost 5 bases and J lost 5 bases. The CDR3 spans 16 residues. CDR3 sequence (DNA): TGTGCCAGCAGTGGTTCTTTGACTAGCGGGGTTGAGACCCAGTACTTC. Its translation is CASSGSLTSGVETQYF.

V gene TRBV7-3 combines with J gene TRBJ2-1, with 9 bases that match TRBD2. J was trimmed by 7 bases and V by 1 base; bases with no gene match: 8. The CDR3 has 16 residues. CDR1 and CDR2 (germline): SGHTA, FQGTGA. The CDR3 here is CASSLMSLAGSNEQFF. CDR3 bases: TGTGCCAGCAGCTTAATGTCCCTAGCGGGGAGTAATGAGCAGTTCTTC. Drawing the rest from reference TRBV7-3 and TRBJ2-1, the complete variable domain is GAGVSQTPSNKVTEKGKYVELRCDPISGHTALYWYRQSLGQGPEFLIYFQGTGAADDSGLPNDRFFAVRPEGSVSTLKIQRTERGDSAVYLCASSLMSLAGSNEQFFGPGTRLTVL.

The rearrangement uses TRBV7-3 and TRBJ2-2, with D possibly being TRBD2 (5 bases). The CDR3 is 14 amino acids. Germline V CDR1 and CDR2: SGHTA, FQGTGA. V dropped 1 base and J dropped 5 bases, with 8 bases sitting between them. In DNA, the CDR3 is TGTGCCAGCAGCTTAAATGGCGGGACCGGGGAGCTGTTTTTT. This encodes CASSLNGGTGELFF.

The chain employs TRBV27 and TRBJ1-2; D possibly corresponds to TRBD1 (6 bases). The CDR3 runs to 17 residues. The V gene's germline CDR1 is MNHEY and CDR2 SMNVEV (reference sequence). V lost 3 bases to trimming and J lost 1 base, with 18 bases between them. CDR3 amino acids: CASSFLGAGDNNYGYTF. CDR3 nucleotide sequence: TGTGCCAGCAGTTTTTTGGGTGCAGGGGACAATAACTATGGCTACACCTTC.

A single count supports this clone. The CDR3, as DNA: TGTGCCAGCAGCCGGGGAGCCGGGGGGGAGTACAATGAGCAGTTCTTC. Translated: CASSRGAGGEYNEQFF. The rearrangement joins TRBV7-9 to TRBJ2-1; 8 positions match TRBD2. The germline V gene has CDR1 SEHNR and CDR2 FQNEAQ (reference sequence). This CDR3 is 16 amino acids long. Unmatched junction bases numbered 10, after V lost 5 bases and J lost 4 bases.

This rearrangement joins TRBV20-1 to TRBJ1-1, with TRBD1 as a possible D gene (5 bases). Germline lookup yields CDR1 DFQATT and CDR2 SNEGSKA (reference sequence). V lost 3 bases, J lost 2 bases, and 13 bases lay in between. CDR3 size: 14 residues. The CDR3 DNA reads TGCAGTGCTAGTGATCAGGGTACAAACACTGAAGCTTTCTTT. It is translated as CSASDQGTNTEAFF.

By its share, this clone is medium-sized. This chain links TRBV19 with TRBJ1-2; D call uncertain. V lost 1 base and J 5 bases, leaving 11 bases between the germline ends. This CDR3 comprises 14 residues. Per the germline V gene, CDR1 is LNHDA and CDR2 is SQIVND (reference sequence). CDR3 nucleotide sequence: TGTGCCAGTAGTATAGGTGGAGGGCCTTATGGCTACACCTTC. Translation gives CASSIGGGPYGYTF.

The chain uses TRBV6-1 and TRBJ1-2; maybe TRBD1 (5 bases). The CDR3 is made up of 14 amino acids. V dropped 2 bases and J dropped 2 bases, with 9 bases sitting between them. Germline V gives CDR1 MNHNS, CDR2 SASEGT. DNA of the CDR3: TGTGCCAGCAGTGAAAAGGGGCCCAACTATGGCTACACCTTC. Residues: CASSEKGPNYGYTF.

The chain is built from TRBV20-1 and TRBJ2-3, with TRBD2 matching 9 bases. Germline V gene sequence: CDR1 DFQATT, CDR2 SNEGSKA (reference sequence). The CDR3 is made up of 14 amino acids. The trim removed 3 bases at V and 2 bases at J, leaving 3 bases unmatched. The CDR3 DNA reads as TGCAGTGCTAGTCCTAGCGGGGACACAGATACGCAGTATTTT. Protein: CSASPSGDTDTQYF.

In its sample, this clone was seen once. V usage is TRBV6-2 or TRBV6-3 and J usage is TRBJ2-5; no clear D gene. The V gene's germline CDR1 is MNHEY and CDR2 SVGEGT. CDR3 size: 13 residues. Trimming stripped 2 bases from V and 6 bases from J, with 10 bases between. CDR3: CASSYPSTKTQYF. The CDR3 DNA reads TGTGCCAGCAGTTACCCTAGTACGAAGACCCAGTACTTC.

The rearrangement uses TRBV4-2 and TRBJ2-7, with TRBD1 matching over 7 bases. This CDR3 is built from 13 residues. Unmatched junction bases numbered 4, after V lost 4 bases and J lost 4 bases. In germline, CDR1 is LGHNA, CDR2 YNFKEQ. DNA for the CDR3: TGTGCCAGCAGCCCGGGACAGCTTTACGAGCAGTACTTC. This gives the protein CASSPGQLYEQYF.

The chain combines TRBV20-1 with TRBJ2-5; 8 nucleotides agree with TRBD2. The germline V gene has CDR1 DFQATT and CDR2 SNEGSKA (reference sequence). V dropped 3 bases and J dropped 7; count of bases not matched to a gene: 13. The CDR3 has 15 amino acids. The CDR3 nucleotides read TGCAGTGCTAGTGGGGCTAGCGGGCACATCGCGACCCAGTACTTC. This sequence encodes CSASGASGHIATQYF.

The chain carries TRBV24-1 and TRBJ2-1; the match to TRBD1 covers 7 bases. After removal of 5 bases from V and 7 bases from J, the junction contained 16 bases not matched to a gene. Germline assignment: CDR1 KGHDR and CDR2 SFDVKD. The CDR3 is made up of 17 amino acids. The CDR3 DNA is TGTGCCACCAGTGGGGGGCCCGGACAGGCAGGTGGAAATGAGCAGTTCTTC. Translating it yields CATSGGPGQAGGNEQFF.

The chain is built from TRBV9 and TRBJ1-3, with a weak D call TRBD1 (6 bases). Germline CDR1 reads SGDLS; CDR2 reads YYNGEE. There are 15 residues in the CDR3. V lost 4 bases to trimming and J lost 0 bases, with 11 bases between them. This chain's CDR3 is CASSSSDSSGNTIYF. The CDR3 region has the DNA TGTGCCAGCAGCTCCTCGGACAGCTCTGGAAACACCATATATTTT.

Written as DNA, the CDR3 is TGCGCCAGCAGCGGACTAGGGGGGGTAGATACGCAGTATTTT. Amino acid sequence: CASSGLGGVDTQYF. The chain links TRBV5-1 to TRBJ2-3; maybe TRBD2 (7 bases). Per the germline V gene, CDR1 is SGHRS and CDR2 is YFSETQ. Trimming cost V 4 bases and J 5 bases, with 14 bases left between them. The CDR3 loop spans 14 amino acids. Full variable domain (outside the CDR3, taken from reference TRBV5-1 and TRBJ2-3): KAGVTQTPRYLIKTRGQQVTLSCSPISGHRSVSWYQQTPGQGLQFLFEYFSETQRNKGNFPGRFSGRQFSNSRSEMNVSTLELGDSALYLCASSGLGGVDTQYFGPGTRLTVL.

Here the CDR3 DNA reads TGTGCCAGTAGTAAACTGGACAGGGGCTACGAGCAGTACTTC. Its translation is CASSKLDRGYEQYF. The V gene is TRBV19, the J gene TRBJ2-7; 9 nucleotides line up with TRBD1. The CDR3 length is 14 residues. Germline V gene data show CDR1 as LNHDA and CDR2 as SQIVND (reference sequence). The J segment lost 3 bases and the V segment lost 4 bases, leaving 4 bases of the junction unmatched.

J is TRBJ2-1 and V is TRBV11-1, with D perhaps matching TRBD2 (5 bases). V was shortened by 1 base and J by 10 bases, with 17 bases between the two germline ends. CDR3 length: 15 amino acids. Looked up from germline, CDR1 is SGHAT and CDR2 is FQDESV (reference sequence). CDR3 protein: CASSLVSSSSNEQFF. The CDR3 DNA follows: TGTGCCAGCAGCTTAGTATCGTCTAGCTCCAACGAGCAGTTCTTC.